Below, one T cell receptor beta chain is given with its context. Its antigen is still unknown. The junction and the germline gene differ at one end; a read error may be behind it. The CDR3 is made up of 15 amino acids. Germline loops: CDR1 MNHEY, CDR2 SMNVEV (reference sequence). The data belong to a study of T cell therapy after organ transplantation. The assay was immunoSEQ multiplex PCR, and TCRdb's table has in-frame clones only and misses some. Of about 18,000 clones detected, around 81% appear once; the ten largest clones hold nearly 9.5%. Time point in this sample: 4-8 weeks after completion of therapy.

The V call is TRBV27, the J call TRBJ1-2; no reliable D call. Material: CD8+ T cells from blood, obtained after autologous CMV-specific T cell therapy. The clonotype comes from a human patient who had received a solid organ transplant and had CMV disease. A share of the T cells may be of graft donor origin. The CDR3 is CASSLNSEGNYAYTF. The CDR3 DNA follows: TGTGCCAGCAGTTTAAACAGCGAGGGCAACTATGCCTACACCTTC.